The next 2 T cell receptor beta chains were all read from a single sample in a study of cytomegalovirus exposure and HLA in healthy donors. Use of 60 Vbeta and 13 Jbeta primers characterized the PCR. Sequenced by immunoSEQ multiplex PCR; TCRdb stores in-frame clones only, minus some. The data contain under 300,000 clones, around 90% of them seen just once; the ten biggest clones take up about 1.8%. Sequenced: PBMCs. The receptor set was obtained from a girl aged 2 to 10 in good health and CMV-seronegative.

CDR3: CASSLQTGGYNSPLHF. In nucleotides, the CDR3 is TGTGCCAGCAGTCTTCAAACAGGGGGCTATAATTCACCCCTCCACTTT. The J gene is TRBJ1-6, the V gene TRBV11-2, with TRBD1 identical over 8 bases. This CDR3 contains 16 residues. Germline V gene data show CDR1 as SGHAT and CDR2 as FQNNGV. V trimming: 6 bases; J trimming: 3 bases; junction bases outside the gene matches: 7.

The chain joins TRBV4-2 to TRBJ2-1; tentatively, D is TRBD2 (6 bases). Trimming cost V 7 bases and J 7 bases, with 17 bases left between them. The germline gives CDR1 LGHNA, CDR2 YNFKEQ. The CDR3 has 14 residues. The CDR3 reads CASKSGESRNEQFF. The CDR3 DNA reads as TGTGCCAGCAAATCGGGGGAGAGTAGAAATGAGCAGTTCTTC.